The 5 T cell receptor beta chains presented below share a single source sample, sequenced in a study of Ad26.COV2.S vaccination and SARS-CoV-2 variants (dated by TCRdb to the early 2020s). To prepare the library, the immunoSEQ multiplex PCR assay was applied. TCRdb's version of the immuneACCESS table is confined to in-frame rearrangements and falls short of the full clone set. An unresolved V gene accounts for under half of the shortfall where checked; the remainder is of unknown origin. The sample includes 240,000 or so clones, with roughly 90% observed a single time. About 10% of the sample lies in the top ten. This specimen's treatment or condition label, per the study, means: 15 to 20 received Ad26.COV2.S at low or high dose, single or two shots; roughly five received placebo; per-sample allocation not given. Repertoires of vaccine and placebo recipients were sequenced from samples taken on day 63 after the first injection.

The sequencing here drew on peripheral blood, taken in a trial of Ad26.COV2.S vaccine versus placebo. These receptors all come from a person between 18 and 65 years old who received the Ad26.COV2.S COVID-19 vaccine or a placebo.

The chain employs TRBV28 and TRBJ1-1; D is undetermined. This CDR3 is built from 13 residues. Looked up from germline, CDR1 is MDHEN and CDR2 is SYDVKM. V was pared by 6 bases and J by 1 base, with 9 bases between. The CDR3 DNA reads TGTGCCAGCAGAGGACTGGGGAACACTGAAGCTTTCTTT. This encodes CASRGLGNTEAFF.

J is TRBJ1-3 and V is TRBV4-2; D gene ambiguous. The germline V gene has CDR1 LGHNA and CDR2 YNFKEQ. CDR3 length equals 14 residues. The ends were cut back, 1 base at V and 0 bases at J, with 4 bases in the middle. The CDR3 DNA reads TGTGCCAGCAGCCAAGGAAGCTCTGGAAACACCATATATTTT. It translates to CASSQGSSGNTIYF.

The rearrangement uses TRBV11-2 and TRBJ1-1; TRBD1 might be the D (6 bases). CDR1 SGHAT and CDR2 FQNNGV come from the germline V gene. This CDR3 contains 12 residues. The V gene lost 9 bases and the J gene lost 7 bases, with 15 bases spanning the gap. The CDR3 coding sequence is TGTGCCAGTCGAGGGGGGATAGGTGAAGCTTTCTTT. Residues: CASRGGIGEAFF.

The CDR3 region is CASSLGLVNNEQFF. CDR3 nucleotide sequence: TGTGCCAGCAGTTTGGGACTAGTCAACAATGAGCAGTTCTTC. The gene calls are TRBV27 and TRBJ2-1; 8 bases align to TRBD2. CDR3 length: 14 residues. The V gene's germline CDR1 is MNHEY and CDR2 SMNVEV (reference sequence). V shed 3 bases and J 5 bases; nucleotides not matched to a gene: 3.

The chain combines TRBV10-2 with TRBJ2-1; 10 bases are shared with TRBD2. CDR1 and CDR2 from the germline V gene are WSHSY and SAAADI. J lost 4 bases, V lost 2 bases, and 5 bases had no gene match. The CDR3 is 16 residues long. This CDR3 is CASSESLAGAYNEQFF. The DNA of the CDR3 is TGCGCCAGCAGTGAGAGTCTAGCGGGGGCTTACAATGAGCAGTTCTTC.